The subject of this entry is one TCR beta chain. Antigen specificity is unknown. V was shortened by 3 bases and J by 2 bases, with 12 bases between the two germline ends. The CDR3 consists of 15 residues. Germline CDR1 reads SGDLS; CDR2 reads YYNGEE. The data stem from a study of OX40 agonist ivuxolimab in advanced cancers. Study-wide context: While on treatment, patients had intravenous ivuxolimab at 0.01 to 10 mg/kg every 2 weeks. Age averaged around 54 years (range about 23 to 85), and around 78% were male. Study-wide findings and caveats: Patients with a partial response at 0.1-3.0 mg/kg had among the lowest clonal expansion. With doses of 0.1 to 3.0 mg/kg, CD4+ and CD8+ blood T cells had undergone clonal expansion by week 6.

Repertoires were generated with immunoSEQ multiplex PCR, while TCRdb's copy carries only in-frame clones and drops some. The data hold about 86,000 clones, with about 90% observed a single time. This clonotype originated in an adult with an advanced solid tumor such as melanoma, head and neck, liver or kidney cancer. This chain links TRBV9 with TRBJ2-1, with D possibly matching TRBD2 (6 bases). The source material was CD4+ or CD8+ T cells sorted from blood, sampled in a trial of the OX40 agonist ivuxolimab. CDR3 sequence reads: CASSARLGTYNEQFF. The CDR3 DNA reads TGTGCCAGCAGCGCAAGACTAGGGACCTACAATGAGCAGTTCTTC.